The source of this T cell receptor beta chain is a study of HIV-infected children after antiretroviral therapy interruption. RNA-based 3' RACE libraries used unique molecular identifiers. TCRdb redid the calling of the 3' RACE reads with MiXCR, one entry per CDR3 protein. The sample carries around 40,000 distinct CDR3 sequences, under 8% recorded once. Treatment of the sample: PENTA 11 planned treatment interruption arm or continuous ART arm. This CDR3 has 13 amino acids. V was trimmed by 4 bases and J by 7 bases, leaving 14 bases between them. Germline V gene lookup returns CDR1 SGHRS and CDR2 YFSETQ. The sample holds many counts of this clonotype.

The source is a pool of human donors with HIV. The source was CD45RA+ CD4+ T cells from PBMCs, pooled from several time points, collected from a donor given antiretroviral therapy, either interrupted or continuous. Subset described: naive CD4+ CD45RA+ CD45RO- T cells. J is TRBJ1-1 and V is TRBV5-1, with unresolved D. The CDR3 sequence: CASSLGNEGEAFF. CDR3 sequence (DNA): TGCGCCAGCAGCCTCGGAAACGAGGGTGAAGCTTTCTTT.